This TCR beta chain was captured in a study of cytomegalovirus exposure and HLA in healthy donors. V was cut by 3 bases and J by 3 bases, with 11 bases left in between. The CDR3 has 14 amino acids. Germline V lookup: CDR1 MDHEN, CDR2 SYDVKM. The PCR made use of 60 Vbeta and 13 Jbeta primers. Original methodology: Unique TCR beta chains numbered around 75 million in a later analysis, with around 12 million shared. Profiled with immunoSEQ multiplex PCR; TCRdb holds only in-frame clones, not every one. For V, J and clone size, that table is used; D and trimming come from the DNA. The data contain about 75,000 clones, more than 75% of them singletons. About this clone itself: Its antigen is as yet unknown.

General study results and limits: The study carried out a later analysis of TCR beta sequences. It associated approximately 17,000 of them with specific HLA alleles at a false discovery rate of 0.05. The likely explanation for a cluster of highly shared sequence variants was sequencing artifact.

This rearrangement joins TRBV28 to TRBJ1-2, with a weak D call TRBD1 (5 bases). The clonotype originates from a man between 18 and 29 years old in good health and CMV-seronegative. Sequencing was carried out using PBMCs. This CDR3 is CASSFSGRDYGYTF. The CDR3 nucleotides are TGTGCCAGCAGTTTTTCTGGCAGGGACTATGGCTACACCTTC.